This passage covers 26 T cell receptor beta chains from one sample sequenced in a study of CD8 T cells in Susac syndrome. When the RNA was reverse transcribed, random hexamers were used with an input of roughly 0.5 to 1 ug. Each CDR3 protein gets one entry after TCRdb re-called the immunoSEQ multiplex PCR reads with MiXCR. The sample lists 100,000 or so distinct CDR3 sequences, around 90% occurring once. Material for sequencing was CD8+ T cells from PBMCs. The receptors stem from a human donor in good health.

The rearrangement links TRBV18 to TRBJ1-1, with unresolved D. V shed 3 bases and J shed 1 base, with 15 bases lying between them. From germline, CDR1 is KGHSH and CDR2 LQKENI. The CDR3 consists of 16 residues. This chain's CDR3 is CASSPPSLGGNTEAFF. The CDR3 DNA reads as TGTGCCAGCTCACCGCCTTCGTTAGGAGGGAACACTGAAGCTTTCTTT.

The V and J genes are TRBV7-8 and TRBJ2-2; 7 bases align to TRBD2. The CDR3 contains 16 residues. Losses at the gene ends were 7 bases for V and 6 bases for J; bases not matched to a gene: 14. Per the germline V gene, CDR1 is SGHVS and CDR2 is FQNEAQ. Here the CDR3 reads CASTVWPGGEAGELFF. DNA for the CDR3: TGTGCCAGCACCGTGTGGCCGGGAGGAGAAGCCGGGGAGCTGTTTTTT.

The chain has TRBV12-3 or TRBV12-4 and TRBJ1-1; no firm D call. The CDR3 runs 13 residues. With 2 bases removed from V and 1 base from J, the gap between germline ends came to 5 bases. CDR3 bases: TGTGCCAGCAGTTTAAGGAGGAACACTGAAGCTTTCTTT. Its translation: CASSLRRNTEAFF.

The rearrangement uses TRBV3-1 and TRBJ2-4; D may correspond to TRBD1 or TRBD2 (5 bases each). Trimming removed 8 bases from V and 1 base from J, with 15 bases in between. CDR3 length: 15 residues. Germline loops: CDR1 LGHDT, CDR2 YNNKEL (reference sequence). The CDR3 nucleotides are TGTGCCAGCCGTTCACAAGGGACGGCCAAAAACATTCAGTACTTC. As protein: CASRSQGTAKNIQYF.

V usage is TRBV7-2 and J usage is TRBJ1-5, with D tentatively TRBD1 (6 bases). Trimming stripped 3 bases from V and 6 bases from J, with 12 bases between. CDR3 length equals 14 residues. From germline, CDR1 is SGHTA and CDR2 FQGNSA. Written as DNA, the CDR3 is TGTGCCAGCAGCTTGGGAAGGGGGGGTCAGCCCCAGCATTTT. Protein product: CASSLGRGGQPQHF.

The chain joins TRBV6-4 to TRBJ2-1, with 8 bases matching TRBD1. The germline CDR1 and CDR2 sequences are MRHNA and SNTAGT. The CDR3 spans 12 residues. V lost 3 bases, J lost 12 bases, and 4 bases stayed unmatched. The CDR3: CASSETGGRQFF. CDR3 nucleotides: TGTGCCAGCAGTGAAACAGGGGGGCGGCAGTTCTTC.

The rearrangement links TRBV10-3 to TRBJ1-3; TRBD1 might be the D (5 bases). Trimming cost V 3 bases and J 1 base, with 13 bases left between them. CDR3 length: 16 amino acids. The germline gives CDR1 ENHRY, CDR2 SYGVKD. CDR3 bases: TGTGCCATCAGTGACAGGGTCCTGGGATCTGGAAACACCATATATTTT. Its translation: CAISDRVLGSGNTIYF.

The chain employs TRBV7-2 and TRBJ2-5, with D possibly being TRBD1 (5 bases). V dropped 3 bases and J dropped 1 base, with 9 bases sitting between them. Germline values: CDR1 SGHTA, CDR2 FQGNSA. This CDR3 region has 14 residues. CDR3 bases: TGTGCCAGCAGCTTGTACAGGACCCAAGAGACCCAGTACTTC. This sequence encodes CASSLYRTQETQYF.

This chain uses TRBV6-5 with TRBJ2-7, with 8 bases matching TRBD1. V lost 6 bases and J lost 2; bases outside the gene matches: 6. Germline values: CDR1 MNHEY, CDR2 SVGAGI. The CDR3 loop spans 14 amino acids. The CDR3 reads CASRLTDRAYEQYF. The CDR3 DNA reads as TGTGCCAGCAGACTCACGGACAGGGCCTACGAGCAGTACTTC.

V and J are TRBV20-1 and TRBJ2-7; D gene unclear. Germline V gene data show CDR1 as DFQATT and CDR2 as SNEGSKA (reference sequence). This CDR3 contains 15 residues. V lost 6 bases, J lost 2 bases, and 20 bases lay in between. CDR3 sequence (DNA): TGCAGTGCCCTGTCTCCGGCTGGCAGCACCTACGAGCAGTACTTC. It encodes CSALSPAGSTYEQYF.

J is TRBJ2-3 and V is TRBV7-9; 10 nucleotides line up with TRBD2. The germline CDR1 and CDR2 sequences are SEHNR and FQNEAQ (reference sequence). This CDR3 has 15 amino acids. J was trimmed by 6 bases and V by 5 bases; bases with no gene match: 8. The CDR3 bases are TGTGCCAGCAGCCCCCGTCTAGCGGGAGTTGATACGCAGTATTTT. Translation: CASSPRLAGVDTQYF.

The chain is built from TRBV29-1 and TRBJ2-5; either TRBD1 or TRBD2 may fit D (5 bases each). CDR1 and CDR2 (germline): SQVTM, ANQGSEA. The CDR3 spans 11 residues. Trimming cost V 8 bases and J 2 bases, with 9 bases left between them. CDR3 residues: CSLGVQETQYF. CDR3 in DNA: TGCAGCCTGGGGGTTCAAGAGACCCAGTACTTC.

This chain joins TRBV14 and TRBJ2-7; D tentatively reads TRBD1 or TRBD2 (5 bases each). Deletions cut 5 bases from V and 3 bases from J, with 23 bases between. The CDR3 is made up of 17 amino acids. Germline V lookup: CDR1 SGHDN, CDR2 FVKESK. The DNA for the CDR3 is TGTGCCAGCAGCGAAGGACGAGGGGCAGGAGGTTTCTACGAGCAGTACTTC. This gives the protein CASSEGRGAGGFYEQYF.

The CDR3 sequence is CASSLEVTMRGETQYF. CDR3 nucleotide sequence: TGTGCCAGCAGCTTAGAGGTCACTATGAGAGGGGAGACCCAGTACTTC. The chain uses TRBV7-9 and TRBJ2-5; possible D gene TRBD2, 5 bases. Germline assignment: CDR1 SEHNR and CDR2 FQNEAQ (reference sequence). Trimming took off 1 base at V and 5 bases at J, with 17 bases between the two ends. The CDR3 extends over 16 amino acids.

CDR3 DNA sequence: TGTGCCAGCTCGGTGGGGGCTGGAAACACCATATATTTT. Amino acid sequence: CASSVGAGNTIYF. V and J are TRBV27 and TRBJ1-3, with D possibly TRBD1 on 5 matching bases. This CDR3 is built from 13 residues. Per germline, CDR1 MNHEY and CDR2 SMNVEV (reference sequence). Deletions cut 8 bases from V and 2 bases from J, with 10 bases between.

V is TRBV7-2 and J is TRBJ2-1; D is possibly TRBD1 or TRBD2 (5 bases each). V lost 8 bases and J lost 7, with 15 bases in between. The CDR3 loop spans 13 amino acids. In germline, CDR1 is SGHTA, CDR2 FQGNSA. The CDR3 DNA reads TGTGCCAGCGGGGTGCCGGGACCTAATGAGCAGTTCTTC. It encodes CASGVPGPNEQFF.

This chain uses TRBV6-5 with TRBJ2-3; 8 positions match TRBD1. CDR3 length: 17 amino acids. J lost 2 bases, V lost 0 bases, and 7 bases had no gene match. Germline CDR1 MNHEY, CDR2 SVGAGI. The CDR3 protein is CASSYSNDRGNTDTQYF. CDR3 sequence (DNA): TGTGCCAGCAGTTACTCGAACGACAGGGGAAACACAGATACGCAGTATTTT.

The CDR3 region is CASRGWNQPQHF. CDR3 nucleotides: TGTGCCAGCAGAGGGTGGAATCAGCCCCAGCATTTT. This sequence joins TRBV2 and TRBJ1-5; no clear D. V was trimmed by 6 bases and J by 4 bases, leaving 7 bases between them. The germline V gene has CDR1 SNHLY and CDR2 FYNNEI. The CDR3 is 12 amino acids.

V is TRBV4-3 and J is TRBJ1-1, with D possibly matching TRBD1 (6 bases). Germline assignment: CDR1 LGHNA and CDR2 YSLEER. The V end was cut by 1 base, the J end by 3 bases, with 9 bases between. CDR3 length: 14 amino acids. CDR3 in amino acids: CASSQVRQDTEAFF. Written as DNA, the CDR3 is TGCGCCAGCAGCCAAGTTAGACAGGACACTGAAGCTTTCTTT.

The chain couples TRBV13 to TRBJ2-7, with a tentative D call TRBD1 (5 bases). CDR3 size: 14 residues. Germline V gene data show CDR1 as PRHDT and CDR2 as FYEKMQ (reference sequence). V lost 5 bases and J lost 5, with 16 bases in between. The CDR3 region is CASSPPIRRDEQYF. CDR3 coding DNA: TGTGCCAGCAGCCCCCCAATCCGCAGGGACGAGCAGTACTTC.

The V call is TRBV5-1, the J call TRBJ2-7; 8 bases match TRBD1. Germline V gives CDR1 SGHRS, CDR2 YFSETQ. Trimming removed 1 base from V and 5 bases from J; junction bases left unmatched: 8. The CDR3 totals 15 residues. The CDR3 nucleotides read TGCGCCAGCAGCTTGAAACAGGGGGTTAGCCACGAGCAGTACTTC. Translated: CASSLKQGVSHEQYF.

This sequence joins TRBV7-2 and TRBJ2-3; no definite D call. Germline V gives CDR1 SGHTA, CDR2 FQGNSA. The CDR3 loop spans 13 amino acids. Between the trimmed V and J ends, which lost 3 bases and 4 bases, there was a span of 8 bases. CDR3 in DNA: TGTGCCAGCAGCTTGCAGTCAGCAGATACGCAGTATTTT. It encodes CASSLQSADTQYF.

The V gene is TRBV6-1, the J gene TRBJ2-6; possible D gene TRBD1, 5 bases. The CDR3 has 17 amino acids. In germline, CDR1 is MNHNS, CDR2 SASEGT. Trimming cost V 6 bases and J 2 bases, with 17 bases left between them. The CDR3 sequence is CASSQNLGAAGANVLTF. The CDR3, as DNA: TGTGCCAGCAGCCAAAACCTAGGGGCAGCTGGGGCCAACGTCCTGACTTTC.

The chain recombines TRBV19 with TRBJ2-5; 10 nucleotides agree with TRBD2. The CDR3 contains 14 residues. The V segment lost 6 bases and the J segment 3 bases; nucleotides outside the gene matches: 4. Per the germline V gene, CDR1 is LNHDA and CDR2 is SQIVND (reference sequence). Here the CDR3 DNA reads TGTGCCAGTAGGGCCGGACTAGCGGAAGAGACCCAGTACTTC. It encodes CASRAGLAEETQYF.

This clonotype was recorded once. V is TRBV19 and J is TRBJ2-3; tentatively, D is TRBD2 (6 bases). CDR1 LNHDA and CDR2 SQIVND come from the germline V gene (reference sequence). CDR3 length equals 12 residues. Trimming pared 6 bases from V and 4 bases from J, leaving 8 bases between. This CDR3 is CASRTSSDTQYF. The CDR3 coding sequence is TGTGCCAGTAGGACTAGTTCAGATACGCAGTATTTT.

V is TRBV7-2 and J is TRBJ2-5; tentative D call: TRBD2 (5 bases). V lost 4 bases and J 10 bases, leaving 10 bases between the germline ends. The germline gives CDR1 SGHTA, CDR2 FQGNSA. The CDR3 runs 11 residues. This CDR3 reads CASSSPGSQYF. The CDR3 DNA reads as TGTGCCAGCAGCTCCCCTGGGAGCCAGTACTTC.